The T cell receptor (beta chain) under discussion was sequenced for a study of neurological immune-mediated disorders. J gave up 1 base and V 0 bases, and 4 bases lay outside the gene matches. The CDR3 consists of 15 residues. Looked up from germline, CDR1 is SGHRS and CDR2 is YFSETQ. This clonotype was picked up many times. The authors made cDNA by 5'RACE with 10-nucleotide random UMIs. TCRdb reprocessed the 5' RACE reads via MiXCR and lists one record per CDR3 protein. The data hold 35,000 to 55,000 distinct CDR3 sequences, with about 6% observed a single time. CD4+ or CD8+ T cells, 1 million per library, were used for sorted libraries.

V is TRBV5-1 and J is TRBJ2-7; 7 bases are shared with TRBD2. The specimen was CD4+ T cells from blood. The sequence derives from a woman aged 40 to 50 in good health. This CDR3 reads CASSLASGLSYEQYF. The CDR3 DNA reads TGCGCCAGCAGCTTGGCTAGCGGTCTTTCCTACGAGCAGTACTTC. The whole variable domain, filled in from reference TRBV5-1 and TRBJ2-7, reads KAGVTQTPRYLIKTRGQQVTLSCSPISGHRSVSWYQQTPGQGLQFLFEYFSETQRNKGNFPGRFSGRQFSNSRSEMNVSTLELGDSALYLCASSLASGLSYEQYFGPGTRLTVT.